The 6 T cell receptor beta chains listed next were all sequenced from one sample in a study of human T cells and chemical hapten exposure. Stated time point: patch test 1, 2 weeks after DPC sensitization. Treatment defined: therapeutic diphenylcyclopropenone sensitization with weekly scalp DPC. A single record per CDR3 protein comes from TCRdb applying MiXCR to the RACE reads. Of 300,000 to 350,000 distinct CDR3 sequences detected, around 6.9% appear once; the ten largest clones hold roughly 7.9%. This sample comprised whole blood, obtained in connection with sensitization to the hapten diphenylcyclopropenone (DPC). These TCRs come from a woman between 18 and 30 years old with alopecia areata. Some clones in this sample may be carry-over from other donors' samples.

CDR3 nucleotide sequence: TGTGCCAGCAGTGTGGGGGACAGACCCTACAATGAGCAGTTCTTC. It specifies CASSVGDRPYNEQFF. The chain links TRBV6-2 or TRBV6-3 to TRBJ2-1; 7 positions agree with TRBD1. CDR3 length: 15 residues. Trimming removed 5 bases from V and 2 bases from J; junction bases left unmatched: 6. CDR1 MNHEY and CDR2 SVGEGT come from the germline V gene.

This clonotype was counted at least ten times. The chain links TRBV7-9 to TRBJ1-1; the D is unclear. Germline assignment: CDR1 SEHNR and CDR2 FQNEAQ (reference sequence). The CDR3 length is 14 residues. Trimming removed 1 base at V and 2 bases at J, with 8 bases between. The CDR3 DNA follows: TGTGCCAGCAGCTTAGGTCGGGGAAACACTGAAGCTTTCTTT. Its translation: CASSLGRGNTEAFF.

This clonotype was recorded at least ten times. The CDR3 loop is CSARDNSGGDSGEQYF. In DNA, the CDR3 is TGCAGTGCTAGAGACAATAGCGGGGGCGATTCTGGCGAGCAGTACTTC. The rearrangement joins TRBV20-1 to TRBJ2-7, with 9 bases lining up with TRBD2. J was trimmed by 6 bases and V by 0 bases; bases with no gene match: 12. Germline loops: CDR1 DFQATT, CDR2 SNEGSKA (reference sequence). The CDR3 covers 16 residues.

This clonotype was observed at least ten times. The chain joins TRBV11-2 to TRBJ2-2, with D hard to call. The CDR3 is 13 amino acids. The germline V and J ends were trimmed by 10 bases and 5 bases, with 14 bases remaining between them. Germline CDR1 SGHAT, CDR2 FQNNGV. CDR3 DNA: TGTGCCACCGCCCTACATTCGACCGGGGAGCTGTTTTTT. This sequence encodes CATALHSTGELFF.

This rearrangement joins TRBV28 to TRBJ2-7, with 8 nucleotides matching TRBD1. The CDR3 totals 13 residues. The V gene end was trimmed by 7 bases and the J gene end by 3 bases; junction bases not matched to a gene: 5. Germline CDR1 is MDHEN and CDR2 is SYDVKM. Here the CDR3 DNA reads TGTGCCAGCAACCAGGACAGGGACTACGAGCAGTACTTC. Translating it yields CASNQDRDYEQYF.

This chain links TRBV7-2 with TRBJ2-2; D perhaps matches TRBD2 (5 bases). The CDR3 is made up of 18 amino acids. The V gene's germline CDR1 is SGHTA and CDR2 FQGNSA. The V and J ends lost 1 base and 7 bases respectively, with 22 bases between them. CDR3 protein: CASSLVTGLRSEDGELFF. The CDR3 bases are TGTGCCAGCAGCTTAGTTACGGGGTTACGGTCGGAGGACGGGGAGCTGTTTTTT. The variable domain in full, with the rest retrieved from reference TRBV7-2 and TRBJ2-2, is GAGVSQSPSNKVTEKGKDVELRCDPISGHTALYWYRQSLGQGLEFLIYFQGNSAPDKSGLPSDRFSAERTGGSVSTLTIQRTQQEDSAVYLCASSLVTGLRSEDGELFFGEGSRLTVL.